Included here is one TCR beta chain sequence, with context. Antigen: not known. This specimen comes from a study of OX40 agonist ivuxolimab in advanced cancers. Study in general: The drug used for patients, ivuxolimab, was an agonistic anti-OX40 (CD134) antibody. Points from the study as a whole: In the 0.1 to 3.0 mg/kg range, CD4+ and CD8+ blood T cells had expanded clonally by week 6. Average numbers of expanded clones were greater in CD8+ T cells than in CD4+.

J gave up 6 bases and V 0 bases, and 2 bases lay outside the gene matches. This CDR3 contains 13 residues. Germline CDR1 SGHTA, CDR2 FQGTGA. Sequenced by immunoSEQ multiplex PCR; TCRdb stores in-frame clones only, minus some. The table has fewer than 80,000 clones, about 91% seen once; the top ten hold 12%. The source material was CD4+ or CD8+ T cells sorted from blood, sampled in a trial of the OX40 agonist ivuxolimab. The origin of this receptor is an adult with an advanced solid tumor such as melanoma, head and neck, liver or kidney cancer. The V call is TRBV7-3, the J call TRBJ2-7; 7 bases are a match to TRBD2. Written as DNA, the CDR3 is TGTGCCAGCAGCTTAACTGCGGGGGTCGAGCAGTACTTC. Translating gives CASSLTAGVEQYF.